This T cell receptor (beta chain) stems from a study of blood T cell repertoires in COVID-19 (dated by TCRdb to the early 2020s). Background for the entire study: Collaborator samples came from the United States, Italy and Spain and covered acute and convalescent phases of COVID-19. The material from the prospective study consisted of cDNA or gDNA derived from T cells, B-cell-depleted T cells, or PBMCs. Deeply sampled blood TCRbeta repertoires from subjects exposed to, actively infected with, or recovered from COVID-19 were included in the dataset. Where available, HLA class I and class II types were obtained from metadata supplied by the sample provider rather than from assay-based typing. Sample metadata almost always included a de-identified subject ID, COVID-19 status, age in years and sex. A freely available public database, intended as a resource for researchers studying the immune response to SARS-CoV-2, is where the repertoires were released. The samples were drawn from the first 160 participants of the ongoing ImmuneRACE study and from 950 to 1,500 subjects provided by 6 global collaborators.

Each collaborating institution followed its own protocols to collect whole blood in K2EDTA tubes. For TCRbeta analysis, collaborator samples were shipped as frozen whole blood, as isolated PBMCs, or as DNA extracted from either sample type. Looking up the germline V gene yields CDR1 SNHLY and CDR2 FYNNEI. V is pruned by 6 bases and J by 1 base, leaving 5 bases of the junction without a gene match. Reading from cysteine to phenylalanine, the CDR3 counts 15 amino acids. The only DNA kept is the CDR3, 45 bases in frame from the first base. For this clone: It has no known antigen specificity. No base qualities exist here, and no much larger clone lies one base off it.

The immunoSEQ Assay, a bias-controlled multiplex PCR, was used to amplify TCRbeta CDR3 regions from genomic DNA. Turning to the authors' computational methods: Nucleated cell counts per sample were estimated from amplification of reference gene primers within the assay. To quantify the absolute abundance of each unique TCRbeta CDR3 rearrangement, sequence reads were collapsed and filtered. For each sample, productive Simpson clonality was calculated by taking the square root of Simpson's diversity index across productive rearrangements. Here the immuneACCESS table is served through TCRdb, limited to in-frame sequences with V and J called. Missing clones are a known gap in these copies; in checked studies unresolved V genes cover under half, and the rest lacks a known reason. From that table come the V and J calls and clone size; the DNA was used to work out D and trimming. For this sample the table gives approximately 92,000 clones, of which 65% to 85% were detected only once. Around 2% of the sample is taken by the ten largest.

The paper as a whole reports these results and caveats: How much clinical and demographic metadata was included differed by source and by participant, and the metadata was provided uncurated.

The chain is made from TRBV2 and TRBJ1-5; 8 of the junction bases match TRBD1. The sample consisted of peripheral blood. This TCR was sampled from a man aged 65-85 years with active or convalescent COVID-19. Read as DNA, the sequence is TGTGCCAGCAGGCCCGGACAGGGAAGCAATCAGCCCCAGCATTTT. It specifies CASRPGQGSNQPQHF.